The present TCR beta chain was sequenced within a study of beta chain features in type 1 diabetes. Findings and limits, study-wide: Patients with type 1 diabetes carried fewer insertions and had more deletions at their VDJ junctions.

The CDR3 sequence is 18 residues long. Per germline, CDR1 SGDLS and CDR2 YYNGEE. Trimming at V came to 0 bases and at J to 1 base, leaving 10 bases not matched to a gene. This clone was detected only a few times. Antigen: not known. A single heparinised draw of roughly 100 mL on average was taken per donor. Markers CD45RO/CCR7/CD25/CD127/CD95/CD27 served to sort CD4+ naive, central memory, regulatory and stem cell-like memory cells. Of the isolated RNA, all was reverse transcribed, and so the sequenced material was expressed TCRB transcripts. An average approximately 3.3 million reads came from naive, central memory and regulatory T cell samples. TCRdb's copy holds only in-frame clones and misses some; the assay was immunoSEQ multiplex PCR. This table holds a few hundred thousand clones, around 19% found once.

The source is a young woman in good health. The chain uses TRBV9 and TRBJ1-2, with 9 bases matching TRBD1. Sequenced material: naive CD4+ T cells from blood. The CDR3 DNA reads TGTGCCAGCAGCGTAGATACAGGGGGACAGGGAATTAACTATGGCTACACCTTC. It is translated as CASSVDTGGQGINYGYTF.